One sample yielded the 15 T cell receptor beta chains listed below, sequenced in a study of post-analysis software for immune sequencing data. Incorporated into the TCR beta cDNA libraries were unique molecular identifiers, which served to reduce PCR and sequencing biases. One entry per CDR3 protein results from TCRdb running MiXCR on the PCR reads. The table includes roughly 200,000 distinct CDR3 sequences, 29% detected once. No antigen has been identified for these receptors. Study findings and constraints: With TRBV5-6, TRBV5-1 and TRBV20-1 included, about 5 TRBV segments were more frequent in patients than in controls.

The sample taken for sequencing was blood. These receptors were taken from a girl younger than 18 with multiple sclerosis.

V is TRBV3-1 and J is TRBJ2-1; TRBD2 aligns across 12 bases. The CDR3 totals 18 residues. CDR1 and CDR2 (germline): LGHDT, YNNKEL (reference sequence). V lost 3 bases to trimming and J lost 2 bases; unmatched junction nucleotides: 8. The CDR3 DNA follows: TGTGCCAGCAGCCAGGGGCTAGCGGGAGGGGGGACCTACAATGAGCAGTTCTTC. Amino acid sequence: CASSQGLAGGGTYNEQFF.

The CDR3: CASSLTLAIQETQYF. DNA of the CDR3: TGCGCCAGCAGCTTAACCCTAGCGATACAAGAGACCCAGTACTTC. V gene TRBV5-1 combines with J gene TRBJ2-5; tentative D call: TRBD2 (6 bases). V lost 2 bases, J lost 2 bases, and 13 bases lay in between. CDR1 is SGHRS, CDR2 YFSETQ, per germline. The CDR3 length is 15 residues.

This clonotype was counted ten times or more. The rearrangement links TRBV7-2 to TRBJ1-5, with TRBD1 identical over 7 bases. Losses at the gene ends were 3 bases for V and 4 bases for J; bases not matched to a gene: 9. Per the germline V gene, CDR1 is SGHTA and CDR2 is FQGNSA. This CDR3 region has 16 residues. CDR3 loop: CASSFRWDSENQPQHF. The DNA of the CDR3 is TGTGCCAGCAGCTTTAGATGGGACAGCGAGAATCAGCCCCAGCATTTT.

The chain has TRBV12-3 or TRBV12-4 and TRBJ1-1; D is possibly TRBD1 (5 bases). Deletions cut 0 bases from V and 4 bases from J, with 15 bases between. This CDR3 comprises 16 residues. The CDR3 region has the DNA TGTGCCAGCAGTTTAGCTTCGGGAGGTGGGGGCACTGAAGCTTTCTTT. Protein product: CASSLASGGGGTEAFF.

Only a few counts were recorded for this clonotype. The V gene is TRBV6-2 or TRBV6-3, the J gene TRBJ2-1; no clear D gene. V lost 7 bases to trimming and J lost 5 bases, with 6 bases between them. There are 11 residues in the CDR3. CDR1 is MNHEY, CDR2 SVGEGT, per germline. The CDR3 sequence: CASKTNNEQFF. DNA of the CDR3: TGTGCCAGCAAAACGAACAATGAGCAGTTCTTC.

Concerning this clonotype: A read error may be the cause here, since a much bigger clone is one base away. This chain links TRBV12-3 or TRBV12-4 with TRBJ2-3; 8 bases map to TRBD2. The CDR3 is 16 residues long. The CDR3 region is CASSRDKVAGSDMQYF. The CDR3 nucleotides are TGTGCCAGCAGCCGGGACAAAGTAGCGGGATCAGATATGCAGTATTTT.

The chain links TRBV7-9 to TRBJ2-3; D is uncertain. V dropped 3 bases and J dropped 0 bases, with 7 bases sitting between them. Per the germline V gene, CDR1 is SEHNR and CDR2 is FQNEAQ (reference sequence). This CDR3 region has 14 residues. For the CDR3, the DNA is TGTGCCAGCAGCTTCGCCGGGAGCACAGATACGCAGTATTTT. It translates to CASSFAGSTDTQYF.

Ten or more counts support this clonotype. The chain links TRBV7-6 to TRBJ2-7; no reliable D call. This CDR3 region has 12 residues. The V gene lost 5 bases and the J gene lost 2 bases, with 7 bases spanning the gap. The germline gives CDR1 SGHVS, CDR2 FNYEAQ. The CDR3 DNA follows: TGTGCCAGCAGCACTTCCCCCTACGAGCAGTACTTC. Amino acid sequence: CASSTSPYEQYF.

The rearrangement uses TRBV4-2 and TRBJ1-2; 8 bases align to TRBD1. With 0 bases clipped from V and 4 bases from J, the junction kept 4 bases outside the gene matches. The germline gives CDR1 LGHNA, CDR2 YNFKEQ. The CDR3 consists of 15 residues. In nucleotides, the CDR3 is TGTGCCAGCAGCCAAGAGCAGGGGGCAATCTATGGCTACACCTTC. This sequence encodes CASSQEQGAIYGYTF.

This clonotype has only a few counts. The CDR3 loop is CASSPIGTDAYYGYTF. The DNA of the CDR3 is TGTGCCAGCAGCCCCATCGGGACAGACGCCTATTATGGCTACACCTTC. This chain connects TRBV11-2 to TRBJ1-2; 7 bases line up with TRBD1. J gave up 5 bases and V 5 bases, and 14 bases lay outside the gene matches. Germline assignment: CDR1 SGHAT and CDR2 FQNNGV. The CDR3 is made up of 16 amino acids.

In its sample, this clonotype was seen a few times. The V call is TRBV7-8, the J call TRBJ2-2; D is ambiguous. V was pared by 1 base and J by 7 bases, with 13 bases between. Germline CDR1 and CDR2: SGHVS and FQNEAQ. The CDR3 sequence is 15 residues long. The CDR3 sequence: CASSLVGRPGGELFF. The CDR3 DNA reads TGTGCCAGCAGCTTAGTCGGGCGCCCGGGCGGGGAGCTGTTTTTT.

This clonotype appeared many times. The chain uses TRBV20-1 and TRBJ1-5; D is undetermined. V shed 3 bases and J shed 3 bases, with 9 bases lying between them. This CDR3 contains 13 residues. The germline CDR1 and CDR2 sequences are DFQATT and SNEGSKA (reference sequence). Here the CDR3 reads CSASVQPNQPQHF. The CDR3 coding sequence is TGCAGTGCTAGTGTTCAGCCCAATCAGCCCCAGCATTTT.

Concerning this clonotype itself: A much bigger clone sits one base away, suggesting this may be a read error. This chain joins TRBV20-1 and TRBJ1-1, with D unresolved. Germline V gene lookup returns CDR1 DFQATT and CDR2 SNEGSKA (reference sequence). The CDR3 contains 12 residues. CDR3 region: CSRSYMNTEDFF. The DNA of the CDR3 is TGCAGCCGGAGTTACATGAACACTGAAGATTTCTTT.

There are a few counts of this clonotype. The V gene is TRBV5-1, the J gene TRBJ2-6, with D possibly called TRBD1 or TRBD2 (5 bases each). The CDR3 has 20 amino acids. V gave up 1 base and J gave up 0 bases, with 20 bases separating them. Germline CDR1 reads SGHRS; CDR2 reads YFSETQ. In nucleotides, the CDR3 is TGCGCCAGCAGCTTGCCCGAAAGGAGAGGGACCGCCTCTGGGGCCAACGTCCTGACTTTC. This translates into CASSLPERRGTASGANVLTF.

In this sample, this clonotype turned up many times. The chain carries TRBV6-1 and TRBJ2-1; no definite D call. CDR3 length: 13 amino acids. The V and J ends lost 5 bases and 2 bases respectively, with 7 bases between them. Germline V gene lookup returns CDR1 MNHNS and CDR2 SASEGT. CDR3 loop: CASSTTAYNEQFF. The CDR3 DNA reads as TGTGCCAGCAGTACGACCGCCTACAATGAGCAGTTCTTC.